The source of this TCR beta chain is a study of T-cell reconstitution after alpha-beta-depleted transplantation in children. Preparation of the TCRbeta library involved a method that used unique molecular identifiers. MiXCR was run by TCRdb on the PCR reads, yielding one entry per CDR3 protein. The table shows around 480,000 distinct CDR3 sequences, with about 30% occurring only once. In this sample, this clonotype turned up once. Germline CDR1 reads LGHDT; CDR2 reads YNNKEL (reference sequence). This CDR3 region has 13 residues. Between the trimmed V and J ends, which lost 1 base and 8 bases, there was a span of 9 bases.

The sequence was obtained from a human donor who donated a stem cell graft to a child with aplastic anemia. Sequencing was performed on PBMCs from the stem cell graft donor, taken from the stem cell graft. The V gene is TRBV3-1, the J gene TRBJ2-1; D not certain. In nucleotides, the CDR3 is TGTGCCAGCAGCCAAGGTTCCGGATATGAGCAGTTCTTC. Translated, it gives CASSQGSGYEQFF.